The entry below describes one TCR beta chain. The antigen is not known. V shed 8 bases and J shed 8 bases, with 30 bases lying between them. This CDR3 comprises 18 residues. CDR1 and CDR2 from the germline V gene are SNHLY and FYNNEI. The PCR ran on 60 Vbeta and 13 Jbeta primers. Sequenced by immunoSEQ multiplex PCR; TCRdb stores in-frame clones only, minus some. The repertoire holds approximately 82,000 clones, with roughly 80% as singletons. The sample originates from a study of cytomegalovirus exposure and HLA in healthy donors. General study results and limits: A later analysis showed HLA-associated TCR beta chains outstripping equally common others in clonal expansion. The analysis excluded some indistinguishable V segments, including TRBV6-2 and TRBV6-3.

The sequence derives from a woman in her forties or fifties in good health and CMV-seropositive. The J gene is TRBJ1-4, the V gene TRBV2, with D tentatively TRBD1 (5 bases). Sequenced input: PBMCs. CDR3 DNA sequence: TGTGCCAGCGGGGGAATGGGGTTAGCCGCGTTAGCGGGGGAAAAACTGTTTTTT. Protein product: CASGGMGLAALAGEKLFF.